These T cell receptor beta chains were read from a single sample in a study of regulatory T cells in long-lasting Graves disease. MiXCR, applied by TCRdb to the multiplex PCR reads, yields one record per CDR3 protein. Counted here are roughly 700,000 distinct CDR3 sequences, around 30% occurring once; the ten biggest clones make up roughly 46%. Sequencing used peripheral blood mononuclear cells (PBMCs), obtained when the disease was refractory, from a patient treated with antithyroid drugs. These receptors all come from a female donor with Graves disease. Both conserved end residues are trimmed from each CDR3. Fields, in order: V gene, J gene, CDR3 protein.

TRBV6-1	TRBJ2-1	ASSPRTGESNEQF
TRBV6-1	TRBJ1-2	ASSPESNYGYT
TRBV20-1	NA	SARDGQGVQETQY
TRBV20-1	TRBJ2-7	SARDRSGWSYEQY
TRBV11-2	TRBJ2-7	ASSTSGRASEQY
TRBV10-3	TRBJ1-5	ATRRGDNQPQH
TRBV20-1	TRBJ1-4	SAPGPTENEKLL
TRBV28	TRBJ1-2	ASSLFKAGYT
TRBV29-1	TRBJ2-7	SVGRSRGEQY
TRBV12-3/TRBV12-4	TRBJ1-1	ASSFGLTRNTEAF
TRBV15	TRBJ1-2	ATSRERQGTIHGYT
TRBV19	TRBJ1-1	ASSIVWGTEAF
TRBV19	TRBJ1-1	ASNRPAGNTEAF
TRBV4-1	TRBJ1-5	ASSQESMGAQPQH
TRBV20-1	TRBJ2-3	SALGLAGSTDTQY
TRBV19	TRBJ1-2	ASSITDREGYT
TRBV30	TRBJ1-1	GTVGVNTEAF
TRBV30	TRBJ1-3	AWTRQGPGNTIY
TRBV7-3	TRBJ2-5	ASSSGLGETQY
TRBV19	NA	ASSGLQGPVSYEQY
TRBV20-1	TRBJ1-6	SASPHGQGGSPLH
TRBV6-1	TRBJ1-3	ASTLEHSGNTIY
TRBV9	TRBJ1-1	ASSVGGVDTEAF
TRBV12-3/TRBV12-4	TRBJ1-3	ASSLDWTAPGNTIY
TRBV20-1	TRBJ2-5	SATPGTSGQETQY
TRBV20-1	TRBJ1-5	SASGGVVTGVSNQPQH
TRBV19	TRBJ2-4	ATAAGRGKNIQY
TRBV20-1	TRBJ1-5	SGQTGEGLPQH
TRBV6-5	TRBJ1-1	ASSSKQLGGPEAF
TRBV7-2	TRBJ2-5	ASSFGLSETQY
TRBV7-9	TRBJ1-2	ASSSSRDPSAYGYT
TRBV5-6	TRBJ1-1	ASSSTGWPEAF
TRBV6-2/TRBV6-3	TRBJ1-1	ASSYSTGLDLNTEAF
TRBV27	TRBJ1-5	ASSFRQDYRRSQPQH
TRBV19	TRBJ1-6	ASQRRARISPLH
TRBV27	TRBJ2-5	ASSYGQGAQTQY
TRBV7-8	TRBJ1-6	ASSPGQGSSPLH
TRBV2	TRBJ1-5	ASRPGESYNQPQH
TRBV28	TRBJ1-6	ASSFGGGNSPLH
TRBV10-3	TRBJ1-5	AISGEGAHQPQH
TRBV7-2	TRBJ1-2	ASSLTAGMSYGYT
TRBV3-1	TRBJ1-2	ASSPRFGNYGYT
TRBV12-3/TRBV12-4	TRBJ1-4	ASNLNRGVEKLF
TRBV2	TRBJ1-1	ASLDSLFTEAF
TRBV12-3/TRBV12-4	TRBJ1-2	ARRYYGGRYGYT
TRBV20-1	TRBJ1-5	SARQAQGNQPQH
TRBV11-2	TRBJ2-7	ASTPGLALGGYEQY
TRBV6-1	TRBJ2-1	ASSVAGVVNEQF
TRBV7-2	TRBJ1-4	ASSLNQGQWEKLF
TRBV10-3	TRBJ2-7	ASSYSRGTTGMGGYEQY
TRBV20-1	TRBJ1-2	SAAHREGYT
TRBV20-1	TRBJ1-4	SAREGRGLGEKLF
TRBV24-1	TRBJ1-5	ATSDVGNNQPQH
TRBV3-1	TRBJ1-1	ASSQGVGGPGTEAF
TRBV19	TRBJ2-7	ASSIGVTNIYEQY